The next 22 T cell receptor beta chains were all read from a single sample in a study of CD8+ T cells in alopecia areata. Treatment in this sample: oral pan-JAK inhibitor, 5-10 mg twice daily. Sequencing templates came from extracted RNA that was reverse transcribed into cDNA. Only in-frame clones appear in the TCRdb table, and some are missing; sequencing was by immunoSEQ multiplex PCR. The repertoire holds around 170,000 clones, with 40% to 55% as singletons. The source was CD8+ T cells sorted from blood, collected at roughly week 52, from a patient treated with tofacitinib. All receptors derive from a human donor with alopecia areata.

This CDR3 reads CASSIGTGSSYEQYF. CDR3 in DNA: TGTGCCAGTAGTATCGGGACAGGGAGTTCCTACGAGCAGTACTTC. This chain connects TRBV19 to TRBJ2-7, with 9 bases matching TRBD1. The J segment lost 1 base and the V segment lost 3 bases, leaving 4 bases of the junction unmatched. The CDR3 has 15 residues. From germline, CDR1 is LNHDA and CDR2 SQIVND (reference sequence). Variable domain in full (rest from reference TRBV19 and TRBJ2-7): DGGITQSPKYLFRKEGQNVTLSCEQNLNHDAMYWYRQDPGQGLRLIYYSQIVNDFQKGDIAEGYSVSREKKESFPLTVTSAQKNPTAFYLCASSIGTGSSYEQYFGPGTRLTVT.

V and J are TRBV2 and TRBJ2-1; D is perhaps TRBD1 (6 bases). Trimming removed 7 bases at V and 0 bases at J, with 16 bases between. Germline V gene sequence: CDR1 SNHLY, CDR2 FYNNEI. The CDR3 is 16 residues long. In DNA form, the CDR3 reads TGTGCCAGCAAAGGAATGGGGGCGGACTCCTACAATGAGCAGTTCTTC. Its protein is CASKGMGADSYNEQFF.

This clone was counted at least ten times. This chain connects TRBV6-5 to TRBJ1-1, with 7 bases that match TRBD1. J lost 4 bases, V lost 6 bases, and 8 bases had no gene match. The CDR3 extends over 14 amino acids. The V gene's germline CDR1 is MNHEY and CDR2 SVGAGI. The CDR3 nucleotides read TGTGCCAGCAGGGTGGAGGGGGCAGGCACTGAAGCTTTCTTT. Translation gives CASRVEGAGTEAFF.

V gene TRBV25-1 combines with J gene TRBJ1-6; unclear D gene. Germline V CDR1 and CDR2: MGHDK, SYGVNS. The V end lost 6 bases, the J end lost 5 bases, and 5 bases lay between the germline ends. This CDR3 region has 12 residues. The CDR3 coding sequence is TGTGCCAGCAGGGGGAATAATTCACCCCTCCACTTT. It is translated as CASRGNNSPLHF.

The table lists this clone with a few counts. The chain links TRBV12-5 to TRBJ1-6, with D unresolved. The V end lost 1 base, the J end lost 9 bases, and 7 bases lay between the germline ends. CDR1 LGHNT and CDR2 FRNRAP come from the germline V gene. The CDR3 runs to 13 residues. The CDR3 loop is CASGLGLLSPLHF. The DNA for the CDR3 is TGTGCTAGTGGTTTGGGTCTTCTTTCACCCCTCCACTTT. The full variable domain, in which reference TRBV12-5 and TRBJ1-6 provide the parts outside the CDR3, is DARVTQTPRHKVTEMGQEVTMRCQPILGHNTVFWYRQTMMQGLELLAYFRNRAPLDDSGMPKDRFSAEMPDATLATLKIQPSEPRDSAVYFCASGLGLLSPLHFGNGTRLTVT.

The chain combines TRBV11-2 with TRBJ2-1; D unclear. This CDR3 spans 11 amino acids. Germline V gene data show CDR1 as SGHAT and CDR2 as FQNNGV. V was pared by 8 bases and J by 9 bases, with 11 bases between. The CDR3 region has the DNA TGTGCCAGCCGGGTAATGGCTGAGCAGTTCTTC. This sequence encodes CASRVMAEQFF.

The table lists this clone with a few counts. The chain has TRBV7-8 and TRBJ2-1; perhaps TRBD2 as D (7 bases). Germline assignment: CDR1 SGHVS and CDR2 FQNEAQ. CDR3 length equals 16 residues. The V and J ends lost 2 bases and 6 bases respectively, with 17 bases between them. The CDR3 DNA reads TGTGCCAGCAGCTTATCCGGCGGGGGCCAGGGCAATGAGCAGTTCTTC. This sequence encodes CASSLSGGGQGNEQFF.

This clone was picked up a small number of times. V and J are TRBV13 and TRBJ2-3; D gene unclear. CDR3 size: 12 residues. The ends were cut back, 2 bases at V and 5 bases at J, with 5 bases in the middle. Looked up from germline, CDR1 is PRHDT and CDR2 is FYEKMQ (reference sequence). The CDR3 bases are TGTGCCAGCAGCTTATGGGAAGATACGCAGTATTTT. It specifies CASSLWEDTQYF.

The rearrangement links TRBV18 to TRBJ2-1; D gene uncertain. This CDR3 contains 16 residues. Germline assignment: CDR1 KGHSH and CDR2 LQKENI. Trimming shortened V by 2 bases and J by 0 bases, and 11 bases separated the two germline ends. CDR3 nucleotide sequence: TGTGCCAGCTCACCAAGGTCCGGTACCTCCTACAATGAGCAGTTCTTC. Protein: CASSPRSGTSYNEQFF.

The chain has TRBV14 and TRBJ1-1; possibly TRBD1 for D (5 bases). This CDR3 is built from 16 residues. V was pared by 0 bases and J by 0 bases, with 11 bases between. Germline-derived CDR1 and CDR2 are SGHDN and FVKESK. The CDR3 bases are TGTGCCAGCAGCCAAGAAGGAGAGGGGCTGAACACTGAAGCTTTCTTT. It yields the protein CASSQEGEGLNTEAFF.

This clone was picked up one time. J is TRBJ2-7 and V is TRBV27; D might be TRBD1 or TRBD2, each matching 6 bases. Trimming shortened V by 5 bases and J by 4 bases, and 12 bases separated the two germline ends. Germline V gives CDR1 MNHEY, CDR2 SMNVEV (reference sequence). The CDR3 runs 13 residues. The CDR3 reads CASSGGRVYEQYF. Here the CDR3 DNA reads TGTGCCAGCAGTGGGGGGCGCGTATACGAGCAGTACTTC.

A few counts support this clone. The chain is built from TRBV4-1 and TRBJ1-2; D perhaps matches TRBD1 (6 bases). The CDR3 spans 15 residues. Trimming pared 3 bases from V and 4 bases from J, leaving 15 bases between. Per germline, CDR1 MGHRA and CDR2 YSYEKL. CDR3 nucleotide sequence: TGCGCCAGCAGCCAGGGAACAGGGATGACCTATGGCTACACCTTC. Protein sequence: CASSQGTGMTYGYTF.

This clone was seen more than once but under ten times. The CDR3 region is CASSLVEKDTQYF. DNA for the CDR3: TGTGCCAGCAGCTTAGTAGAAAAAGATACGCAGTATTTT. V usage is TRBV11-2 and J usage is TRBJ2-3; no firm D call. Germline-derived CDR1 and CDR2 are SGHAT and FQNNGV. This CDR3 is built from 13 residues. Deletions cut 1 base from V and 5 bases from J, with 7 bases between.

The chain joins TRBV30 to TRBJ1-6; TRBD1 matches at 7 bases. Germline V lookup: CDR1 GTSNPN, CDR2 SVGIG (reference sequence). The CDR3 is 14 residues long. V gave up 4 bases and J gave up 12 bases; unmatched junction bases: 12. The CDR3: CAWTRDSPVLPLHF. The DNA of the CDR3 is TGTGCCTGGACCCGGGACAGTCCTGTCTTACCCCTCCACTTT.

The J gene is TRBJ2-1, the V gene TRBV7-9, with D perhaps TRBD1 or TRBD2 (5 bases each). CDR1 is SEHNR, CDR2 FQNEAQ, per germline (reference sequence). V gave up 9 bases and J gave up 0 bases, with 21 bases separating them. The CDR3 is 17 residues long. CDR3 bases: TGTGCCAGTACCCTAGGACTTCTCGGGACCTCCTACAATGAGCAGTTCTTC. Translating it yields CASTLGLLGTSYNEQFF.

A few counts support this clone. The V and J genes are TRBV7-2 and TRBJ1-2; tentative D call: TRBD1 (6 bases). V lost 0 bases to trimming and J lost 2 bases, with 7 bases between them. The germline V gene encodes CDR1 SGHTA and CDR2 FQGNSA. The CDR3 has 14 amino acids. The DNA for the CDR3 is TGTGCCAGCAGCTTAGCGCAGGGGAACTATGGCTACACCTTC. As protein: CASSLAQGNYGYTF.

The gene calls are TRBV7-6 and TRBJ2-7, with TRBD2 as a possible D gene (6 bases). V was clipped by 5 bases and J by 6 bases, with 11 bases between them. CDR1 and CDR2 from the germline V gene are SGHVS and FNYEAQ. This CDR3 is 12 amino acids long. The CDR3 loop is CASSKTGVEQYF. The CDR3 coding sequence is TGTGCCAGCAGCAAAACGGGAGTCGAGCAGTACTTC. Combining the CDR3 with reference TRBV7-6 and TRBJ2-7 gives the whole variable domain GAGVSQSPRYKVTKRGQDVALRCDPISGHVSLYWYRQALGQGPEFLTYFNYEAQQDKSGLPNDRFSAERPEGSISTLTIQRTEQRDSAMYRCASSKTGVEQYFGPGTRLTVT.

The chain couples TRBV7-2 to TRBJ2-1; D is tentatively TRBD1 or TRBD2 (5 bases each). Germline CDR1 and CDR2: SGHTA and FQGNSA. Trimming removed 3 bases from V and 3 bases from J, with 12 bases in between. The CDR3 extends over 15 amino acids. CDR3 nucleotides: TGTGCCAGCAGCTTGACCCGAGGGGTCTACAATGAGCAGTTCTTC. Protein sequence: CASSLTRGVYNEQFF. The full variable domain, with the rest looked up from reference TRBV7-2 and TRBJ2-1, is GAGVSQSPSNKVTEKGKDVELRCDPISGHTALYWYRQSLGQGLEFLIYFQGNSAPDKSGLPSDRFSAERTGGSVSTLTIQRTQQEDSAVYLCASSLTRGVYNEQFFGPGTRLTVL.

The gene calls are TRBV7-3 and TRBJ2-7, with TRBD1 matching over 10 bases. The CDR3 has 13 amino acids. Germline V lookup: CDR1 SGHTA, CDR2 FQGTGA. V lost 5 bases, J lost 3 bases, and 1 base stayed unmatched. This CDR3 reads CASSRDRGYEQYF. The CDR3 bases are TGTGCCAGCAGCCGGGACAGGGGCTACGAGCAGTACTTC.

This clone was observed once. The rearrangement joins TRBV6-1 to TRBJ2-5; D is unresolved. Germline CDR1 and CDR2: MNHNS and SASEGT. The CDR3 has 12 residues. The ends were cut back, 5 bases at V and 7 bases at J, with 11 bases in the middle. In DNA form, the CDR3 reads TGTGCCAGCAGTCTGACACTGGCGACCCAGTACTTC. Translation: CASSLTLATQYF.

For the CDR3, the DNA is TGCGCCAGCAGCCAAGATGGAGACAGGGGTTCACCCCTCCACTTT. This codes for CASSQDGDRGSPLHF. This chain connects TRBV4-1 to TRBJ1-6; 8 bases fit TRBD1. Germline V lookup: CDR1 MGHRA, CDR2 YSYEKL. With V trimmed by 0 bases and J by 9 bases, 4 bases remained unmatched. The CDR3 is 15 residues long.

The chain couples TRBV27 to TRBJ2-2; maybe TRBD1 (5 bases). Trimming took off 0 bases at V and 6 bases at J, with 8 bases between the two ends. The CDR3 consists of 14 residues. Germline-derived CDR1 and CDR2 are MNHEY and SMNVEV (reference sequence). CDR3 protein: CASSLSGPPGELFF. Written as DNA, the CDR3 is TGTGCCAGCAGTTTATCGGGGCCTCCCGGGGAGCTGTTTTTT.